This TCR beta chain was sequenced in a study of cytomegalovirus exposure and HLA in healthy donors. Study-wide background: Earlier sequencing of some 190 million T cells yielded 90 million to 140 million unique TCR beta sequences. Study-wide points: Both high specificity and high sensitivity reportedly marked the classifier's diagnosis of cytomegalovirus status. Prior analysis indicated that the majority of TCR beta V segments exhibited productivity approximately 87% or approximately 30% of the time.

The PCR used 60 Vbeta and 13 Jbeta primers. Produced via immunoSEQ multiplex PCR; TCRdb's table is partial and in-frame only. The data show approximately 220,000 clones, nearly 80% seen once. The germline V gene has CDR1 SGHAT and CDR2 FQNNGV. CDR3 length: 15 amino acids. V lost 6 bases and J 1 base, leaving 15 bases between the germline ends. This clone was seen a handful of times. Antigen unknown. The sequence was collected from a man aged 18-30 years in good health and CMV-seronegative. The rearrangement joins TRBV11-2 to TRBJ1-1; possibly TRBD1 for D (6 bases). Sequencing used PBMCs. CDR3 region: CASSLLQGRNTEAFF. CDR3 DNA: TGTGCCAGCAGTTTACTACAGGGAAGGAACACTGAAGCTTTCTTT. The full variable domain, rest sourced from reference TRBV11-2 and TRBJ1-1, is EAGVAQSPRYKIIEKRQSVAFWCNPISGHATLYWYQQILGQGPKLLIQFQNNGVVDDSQLPKDRFSAERLKGVDSTLKIQPAKLEDSAVYLCASSLLQGRNTEAFFGQGTRLTVV.